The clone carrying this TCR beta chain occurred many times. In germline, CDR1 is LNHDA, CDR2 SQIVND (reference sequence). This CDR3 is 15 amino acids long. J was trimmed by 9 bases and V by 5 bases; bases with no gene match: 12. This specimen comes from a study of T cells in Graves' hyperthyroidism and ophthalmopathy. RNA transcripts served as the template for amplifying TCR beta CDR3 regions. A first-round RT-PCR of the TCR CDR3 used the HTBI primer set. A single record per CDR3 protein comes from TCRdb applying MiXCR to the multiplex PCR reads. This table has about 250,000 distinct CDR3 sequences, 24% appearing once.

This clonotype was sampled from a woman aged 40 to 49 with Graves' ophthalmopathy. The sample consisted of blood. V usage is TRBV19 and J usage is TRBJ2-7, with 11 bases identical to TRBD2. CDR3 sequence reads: CASSFGTSGNKPQYF. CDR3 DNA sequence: TGTGCCAGTAGTTTCGGGACTAGCGGAAACAAACCGCAGTACTTC.